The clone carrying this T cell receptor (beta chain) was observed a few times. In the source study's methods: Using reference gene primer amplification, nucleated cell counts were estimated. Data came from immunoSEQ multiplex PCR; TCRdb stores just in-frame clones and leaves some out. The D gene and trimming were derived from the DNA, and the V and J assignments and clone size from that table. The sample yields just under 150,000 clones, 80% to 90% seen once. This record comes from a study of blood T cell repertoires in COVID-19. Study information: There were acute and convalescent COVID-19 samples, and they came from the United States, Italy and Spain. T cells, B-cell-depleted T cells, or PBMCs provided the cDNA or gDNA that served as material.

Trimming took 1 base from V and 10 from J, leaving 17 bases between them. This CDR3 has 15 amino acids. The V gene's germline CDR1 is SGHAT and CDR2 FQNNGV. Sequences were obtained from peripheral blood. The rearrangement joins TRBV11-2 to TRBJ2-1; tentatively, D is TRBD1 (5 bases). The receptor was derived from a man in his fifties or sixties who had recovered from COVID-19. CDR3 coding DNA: TGTGCCAGCAGCTTAGGACAGACTGAGGCTGGGGAGCAGTTCTTC. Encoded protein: CASSLGQTEAGEQFF.